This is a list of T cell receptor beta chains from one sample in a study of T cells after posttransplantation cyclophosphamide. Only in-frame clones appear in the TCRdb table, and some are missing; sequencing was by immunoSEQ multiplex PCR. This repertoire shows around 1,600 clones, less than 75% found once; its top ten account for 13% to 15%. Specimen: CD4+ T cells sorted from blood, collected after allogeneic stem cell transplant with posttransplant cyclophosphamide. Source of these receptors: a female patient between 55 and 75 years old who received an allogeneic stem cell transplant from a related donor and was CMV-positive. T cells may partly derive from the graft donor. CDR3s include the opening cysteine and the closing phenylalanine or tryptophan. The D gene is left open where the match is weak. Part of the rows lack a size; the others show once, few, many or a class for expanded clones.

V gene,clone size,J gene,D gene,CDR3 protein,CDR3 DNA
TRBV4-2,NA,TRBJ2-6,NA,CASSQVGGGAGSGANVLTF,TGTGCCAGCAGCCAAGTCGGTGGCGGGGCCGGTTCTGGGGCCAACGTCCTGACTTTC
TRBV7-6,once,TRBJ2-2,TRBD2,CASSPREGAGGPNGELFF,TGTGCCAGCAGCCCCCGTGAAGGAGCGGGGGGGCCCAACGGGGAGCTGTTTTTT
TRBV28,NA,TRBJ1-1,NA,CASGGTEAFF,TGTGCCAGCGGGGGGACTGAAGCTTTCTTT
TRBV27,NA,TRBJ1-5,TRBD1,CASRGQGNQPQHF,TGTGCCAGCAGGGGACAGGGGAACCAGCCCCAGCATTTT
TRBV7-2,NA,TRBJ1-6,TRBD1,CASSLGTGNSYNSPLHF,TGTGCCAGCAGCCTTGGGACAGGGAATTCCTATAATTCACCCCTCCACTTT
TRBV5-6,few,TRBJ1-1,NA,CASSPAVRVFKNTEAFF,TGTGCCAGCAGCCCGGCCGTGAGGGTATTTAAGAACACTGAAGCTTTCTTT
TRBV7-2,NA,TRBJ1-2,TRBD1,CASSLMLTLGQLPGYTF,TGTGCCAGCAGCTTAATGCTTACATTGGGACAGCTTCCTGGCTACACCTTC
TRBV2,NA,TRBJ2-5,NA,CASKPMGARVETQYF,TGTGCCAGCAAACCAATGGGGGCCCGGGTGGAGACCCAGTACTTC
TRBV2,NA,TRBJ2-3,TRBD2,CASNQPGTSGYSTDTQYF,TGTGCCAGCAATCAGCCAGGGACTAGCGGGTACAGCACAGATACGCAGTATTTT
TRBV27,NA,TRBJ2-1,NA,CASSSGRLANEQFF,TGTGCCAGCAGTTCGGGTCGGCTTGCCAATGAGCAGTTCTTC
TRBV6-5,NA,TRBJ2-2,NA,CASSWGAGELFF,TGTGCCAGCAGTTGGGGGGCCGGGGAGCTGTTTTTT
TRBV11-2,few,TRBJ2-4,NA,CASTIPKLAKNIQYF,TGTGCCAGCACGATCCCCAAGCTAGCCAAAAACATTCAGTACTTC
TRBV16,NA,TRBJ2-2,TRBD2,CASSQSLAGATGELFF,TGTGCCAGCAGCCAATCCTTAGCGGGGGCCACCGGGGAGCTGTTTTTT
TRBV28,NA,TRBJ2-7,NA,CASSGLGGAPTSEQYF,TGTGCCAGCAGTGGTTTGGGTGGGGCCCCCACATCCGAGCAGTACTTC
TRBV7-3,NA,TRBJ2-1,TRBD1,CASSPGTASYNEQFF,TGTGCCAGCAGCCCGGGGACAGCCTCCTACAATGAGCAGTTCTTC
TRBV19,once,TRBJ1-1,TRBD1,CASRQAGGAETEAFF,TGTGCCAGTAGGCAAGCAGGGGGCGCAGAAACTGAAGCTTTCTTT
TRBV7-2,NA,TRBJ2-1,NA,CASSRRGQFF,TGTGCCAGCAGCCGTCGGGGGCAGTTCTTC
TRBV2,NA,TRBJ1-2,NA,CASSEAANYGYTF,TGTGCCAGCAGTGAAGCCGCTAACTATGGCTACACCTTC
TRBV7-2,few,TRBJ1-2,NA,CASSATVNYGYTF,TGTGCCAGCAGCGCGACAGTTAACTATGGCTACACCTTC
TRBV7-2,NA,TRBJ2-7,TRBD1,CASSLVVDRAYEQYF,TGTGCCAGCAGCTTAGTTGTGGACAGGGCATACGAGCAGTACTTC
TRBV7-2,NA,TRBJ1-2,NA,CASSLVGAPYYGYTF,TGTGCCAGCAGCTTAGTAGGGGCCCCGTACTATGGCTACACCTTC
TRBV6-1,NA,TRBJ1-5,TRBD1,CASSGQGYSNQPQHF,TGTGCCAGCAGTGGACAGGGATATAGCAATCAGCCCCAGCATTTT
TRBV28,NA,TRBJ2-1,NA,CASRSFGAGNNEQFF,TGTGCCAGCAGGTCCTTTGGTGCGGGGAACAATGAGCAGTTCTTC
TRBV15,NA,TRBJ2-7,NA,CATSNRAGALHEQYF,TGTGCCACCAGCAATAGGGCAGGGGCCCTCCACGAGCAGTACTTC
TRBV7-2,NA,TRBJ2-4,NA,CASSLEVGLIQYF,TGTGCCAGCAGCTTAGAGGTGGGACTTATTCAGTACTTC
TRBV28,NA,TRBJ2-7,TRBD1,CASSRGQGVWKQYF,TGTGCCAGCAGTCGCGGACAGGGGGTTTGGAAGCAGTACTTC
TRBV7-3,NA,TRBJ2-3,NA,CASSHTDTQYF,TGTGCCAGCAGCCACACAGATACGCAGTATTTT
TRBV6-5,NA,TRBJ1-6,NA,CASSSGVSPPLHF,TGTGCCAGCAGCTCAGGGGTAAGCCCACCCCTCCACTTT
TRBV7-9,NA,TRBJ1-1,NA,CASSPGGDLVNTEAFF,TGTGCCAGCAGCCCGGGGGGGGACTTGGTGAACACTGAAGCTTTCTTT
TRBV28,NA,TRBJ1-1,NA,CASSLRTEAFF,TGTGCCAGCAGTTTGCGAACTGAAGCTTTCTTT
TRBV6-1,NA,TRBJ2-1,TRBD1,CASSEAWDRGGNEQFF,TGTGCCAGCAGTGAAGCGTGGGACAGGGGAGGCAATGAGCAGTTCTTC
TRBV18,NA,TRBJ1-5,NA,CASSPTGNQPQHF,TGTGCCAGCTCACCAACGGGGAATCAGCCCCAGCATTTT
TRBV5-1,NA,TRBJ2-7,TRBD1,CASSPWTGNYEQYF,TGCGCCAGCAGCCCCTGGACAGGCAACTACGAGCAGTACTTC
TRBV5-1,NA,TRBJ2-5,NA,CASSLATSLWGETQYF,TGCGCCAGCAGCTTGGCCACTAGCCTTTGGGGAGAGACCCAGTACTTC
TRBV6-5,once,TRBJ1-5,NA,CASSLSYSNQPQHF,TGTGCCAGCAGTTTGTCTTATAGCAATCAGCCCCAGCATTTT
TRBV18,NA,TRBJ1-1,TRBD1,CASSLNGQGIAEAFF,TGTGCCAGCTCACTCAACGGACAGGGGATCGCTGAAGCTTTCTTT
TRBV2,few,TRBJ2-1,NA,CAILKRRLNEQFF,TGTGCCATCTTAAAGCGGAGACTCAATGAGCAGTTCTTC
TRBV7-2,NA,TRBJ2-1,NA,CASSLGTVSYNEQFF,TGTGCCAGCAGCTTAGGGACAGTCTCCTACAATGAGCAGTTCTTC
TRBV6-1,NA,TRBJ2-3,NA,CASSEYSPRTDTQYF,TGTGCCAGCAGTGAGTACTCCCCCCGCACAGATACGCAGTATTTT
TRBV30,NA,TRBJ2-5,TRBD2,CAWSSTSWLETQYF,TGTGCCTGGAGTTCGACTAGCTGGTTGGAGACCCAGTACTTC
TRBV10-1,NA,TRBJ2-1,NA,CASSDWRSSYNEQFF,TGCGCCAGCAGTGACTGGCGGAGCTCCTACAATGAGCAGTTCTTC
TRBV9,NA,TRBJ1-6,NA,CASSSNPQGGEGNSPLHF,TGTGCCAGCAGCTCTAATCCACAGGGTGGGGAAGGGAATTCACCCCTCCACTTT